This T cell receptor beta chain was obtained from a study of cytomegalovirus exposure and HLA in healthy donors (dated by TCRdb to 2017 to 2019). Background on the whole study: According to an earlier analysis of a few hundred of the donors, about 180 million T cells yielded 95 million to 140 million unique TCR beta sequences and 250 to 350 Gb of sequence data. An early release that covered several hundred HLA-typed donors contained approximately 290 gigabases of sequencing data and some 87 million unique TCR sequences. The genetic ancestry cluster associated with self-reported Caucasian donors included over 65% of the roughly 400 genotyped donors. The study aimed to test whether signatures of past pathogen exposure could be identified by cataloging public T cell receptors. The study profiled the T cell repertoires of about 720 subjects by immunosequencing and related them to cytomegalovirus serostatus. A separate validation cohort of roughly 110 different subjects was used in addition to the approximately 640-subject first cohort. High-throughput TCR immunosequencing, statistical association of individual TCRs with disease status, and machine learning were combined to predict cytomegalovirus infection status. To study patterns of TCR occurrence, a later analysis re-analyzed previously published TCR beta repertoires from 700 or so donors and added high-resolution HLA genotyping. Rather than using new phenotypic data, the later analysis identified candidate immune exposures from TCR beta sequences and from how often those sequences occurred across donors. An earlier analysis of roughly 600 of the donors used high-throughput TCR beta sequencing to judge whether each TCR beta V gene segment behaved as functional or pseudogenic. Alongside the repertoire data, information on donor age, sex, ethnicity and CMV serostatus was compiled. Genome-wide SNP genotypes for about 65% of the roughly 670 donors were used in a later genetic analysis, which treated that subset as a discovery cohort. Every discovery cohort repertoire had been produced on one sequencing platform. HLA typing covered class I and class II loci at four-digit resolution. The number of donors typed differed by locus, with roughly 629-640 for A, B, C, DRB1 and DQB1, around 560 for DQA1, 600 to 610 for DPA1, and approximately 470 for DPB1. Because of strong linkage in the cohort, five DR-DQ haplotypes were treated as single units for association and clustering. Across around 400 genotyped donors of the cohort, an average of approximately 240,000 unique TCR beta nucleotide sequences per donor were sequenced, and 15% to 20% of those sequences were non-productive. The investigation overall reported the following: At a false discovery rate of 0.05, a later analysis linked 16,000 or so TCR beta sequences to specific HLA alleles. Only TCR beta chains were sequenced in this cohort, and the absence of alpha or paired-chain data limited detectable features. CMV serostatus was the only immune exposure information available for the cohort. The classifier was reported to diagnose cytomegalovirus status with high specificity and sensitivity in both the original and validation cohorts. A total of fewer than 200 TCR beta chains were listed by the study as associated with cytomegalovirus. A few of the identified cytomegalovirus-associated TCR beta chains were confirmed in vitro to be specific for cytomegalovirus antigens. Correlated functional status among segregating V segments might reflect linkage disequilibrium, but an unknown experimental factor could not be ruled out. A further reported finding was that TCR beta sequences accurately predicted the HLA-A and HLA-B alleles for most subjects in the first cohort. Roughly uniform sequencing depth across donors was assumed in presence/absence analyses, although this assumption may not hold. In an earlier analysis of about 540 of the donors, most TCR beta V segments were observed in productive rearrangements about 87% or about 30% of the time, broadly matching IMGT annotations. Because counts were too low, more than 15 rarely observed V segments, including chromosome 9 orphons, were left out of the earlier analysis of several hundred of the donors. In a later genetic analysis, a missense DCLRE1C variant was associated with V-gene and J-gene trimming of TCR beta chains, and the association was replicated in an independent cohort. In a later analysis, TCR association rates were found to vary across HLA loci, with the most associated TCRs seen for DRB1 alleles and the fewest for HLA-C alleles. Because HLA typing was missing for some donors at each locus, association tests included only the typed subset. Strong co-occurrence of HLA alleles, especially DR and DQ, made assigning TCR associations to individual alleles difficult. A later analysis found that HLA-associated TCR beta chains were more clonally expanded and had lower generation probabilities than equally common non-associated chains. According to a later genetic analysis, donors in an Asian-associated ancestry cluster had fewer N-insertions in productive TCRs than the approximately 610-donor mean. In a later analysis, several top co-occurrence clusters were reported to appear linked to parvovirus B19, influenza, CMV and Epstein-Barr virus. A group of highly shared sequence variants was considered likely to be a technical artifact of the sequencing pipeline. In a later analysis, most CMV-associated TCR beta chains were found to appear HLA-restricted, with HLA associations seemingly driven largely by CMV exposure. The authors suggested that the approach could potentially be generalized to other disease states and immunological phenotypes. Across donors, most TCR sequences were observed very rarely, whereas some public TCRs were present in many individuals.

As concerns this clone: Its antigen is still unknown. Qualities for individual bases were not recorded, and no much larger clone is one base off.

Preparation of the library involved the immunoSEQ multiplex PCR assay. The multiplex PCR relied on a mix of 60 forward primers for TCR Vbeta segments and 13 reverse primers for TCR Jbeta segments. The CDR3 region of rearranged TCR beta genes was amplified from genomic DNA with a multiplex PCR assay. On the Illumina HiSeq System, the amplified TCR beta libraries were sequenced as 87-base-pair reads. The published analysis was carried out like this. A later analysis tallied 75 million to 95 million unique TCR beta chains across the 666 repertoires, and roughly 11 million of those chains were shared by two or more donors. To remove PCR and sequencing errors, raw reads were error-corrected and collapsed into unique sequences using a nearest-neighbor algorithm that merged closely related sequences. Alignment of CDR3 sequences to IMGT reference sequences was used to assign V, D and J gene segments. For a sequence to be retained, a match of at least six nucleotides to both a V gene segment and a J gene segment was required. A rearrangement counted as productive if the CDR3 had no stop codons and remained in frame with V and J, and every other rearrangement counted as non-productive. Following IMGT convention, CDR3 was defined as the stretch from the second conserved V-encoded cysteine up to the conserved J-encoded phenylalanine. In an earlier analysis of some 550 of the donors, sequences lacking an unambiguous match to a single V gene segment were excluded. In an earlier analysis of some 590 of the donors, a V segment was called functional when productive rearrangements were above 56.7%, and segregating when the standard deviation between donors exceeded 5%. A statistical classification framework was built to diagnose cytomegalovirus status from the catalog of TCR beta chain sequences. V and J gene assignment, in a later analysis, came from comparing TCR nucleotide sequences with IMGT/GENE-DB human TR gene sequences. In a later analysis, CDR3 sequences and most-parsimonious VDJ recombination scenarios were assigned using the TCRdist pipeline. In a later analysis, each TCR beta chain was defined by its CDR3 amino acid sequence together with its V-gene family, and reads without a unique V-gene family were excluded. A later analysis removed 450 to 600 highly shared, low-generation-probability nucleotide sequences to deal with suspected cross-contamination and a sequencing artifact. For each public chain, a later analysis derived a clonal expansion index from normalized ranks of inferred template counts within each repertoire. Generation probabilities in a later analysis came from a VDJ recombination model fitted to out-of-frame rearrangements, and those results were checked against IGoR. A later analysis scored TCR-TCR, TCR-HLA and TCR-CMV co-occurrence with hypergeometric tests, applying a repertoire-size bias correction to TCR pairs. A later analysis estimated false discovery rates by permuting HLA or CMV assignments 20 times. In a later analysis, co-occurring TCRs were grouped using DBSCAN, and TCRdist sequence similarity was added for clustering within HLA-allele-positive subsets. Co-occurrence clustering excluded repertoires with fewer than 30,000 or more than 120,000 public chains, plus five with anomalous nucleotide sharing. Sourced from immuneACCESS, this table was stored by TCRdb with only in-frame sequences that have V and J called. A share of the clones is absent; for the studies checked, an unresolved V gene accounts for under half, and the remainder has no known explanation. V and J calls and clone size are given by that table; D and trimming were obtained from the DNA. Recorded for this sample are 75,000 to 100,000 clones; under 85% of them occurred a single time. 2.5% to 3% of the sample goes to the ten largest clones.

The cohort comprised fewer than 750 healthy bone marrow donors. All cohort members were sampled while nominally healthy, although unrecorded immune exposures were likely present. The donor tested CMV seropositive and was one of the 289 seropositive cohort members. A peripheral blood sample was provided by each donor, and peripheral blood mononuclear cells were used for TCR beta sequencing. Genomic DNA was extracted from the blood cell samples with the Qiagen DNeasy Blood Extraction Kit. The origin of this receptor is a female donor in good health and CMV-seropositive. The specimen sequenced was PBMCs.

For the CDR3, the sequence is CSTGGTASGYTF. The bases read TGCAGCACCGGAGGGACAGCCTCTGGCTACACCTTC. The chain links TRBV29-1 with TRBJ1-2; 7 bases in between match TRBD1. Relative to germline, V is missing 8 bases and J is missing 7 bases, with 10 bases of the junction outside any gene match. The CDR3, from cysteine to phenylalanine, totals 12 residues. The sequence is cut down to CDR3 DNA, 36 bases in frame from base 1. CDR1 and CDR2 are read off the germline V gene as SQVTM and ANQGSEA.